This T cell receptor (beta chain) originates from a study of blood T cell repertoires in COVID-19. How the authors handled the data: Researchers report that nucleated cell counts were estimated from reference gene primer amplification. Some clones are missing from TCRdb's copy, which holds only in-frame ones; the method was immunoSEQ multiplex PCR. That table is the source of V, J and clone size, and D and trimming were worked out from the DNA. This table holds 350,000 to 500,000 clones, roughly 88% found once. The CDR3 spans 16 residues. Between the trimmed V and J ends, which lost 4 bases and 1 base, there was a span of 16 bases. Germline V gene sequence: CDR1 SGDLS, CDR2 YYNGEE.

The TCR sequence derives from a woman aged 18-29 years who had been exposed to COVID-19. Material for sequencing was PBMCs or T cells enriched from blood (not recorded which). The chain recombines TRBV9 with TRBJ2-3, with D perhaps TRBD2 (5 bases). The CDR3 coding sequence is TGTGCCAGCAGCTCTCATCCCGGGATAGGCACAGATACGCAGTATTTT. Protein sequence: CASSSHPGIGTDTQYF.